The rows below give T cell receptor beta chains drawn from one sample of a study of blood T cell repertoires in COVID-19. Measured with immunoSEQ multiplex PCR; TCRdb has only the in-frame clones, and not every one. Of more than 200,000 clones listed, approximately 89% are singletons. Material for sequencing was peripheral blood. All receptors come from a woman aged 25 to 39 with COVID-19, enrolled during active disease. CDR3s include the opening cysteine and the closing phenylalanine or tryptophan. A D gene is named only where the DNA matches it firmly. The size of a clone is reported for some rows only, either as once, few or many, or as a class for expanded clones.

.	TRBV24-1	.	TRBJ2-5	CATSDLVAGYQETQYF	TGTGCCACCAGTGATTTGGTCGCAGGCTACCAAGAGACCCAGTACTTC
.	TRBV28	.	TRBJ1-1	CASTPHRVPFGGTEAFF	TGTGCCAGCACCCCCCACCGGGTCCCCTTCGGGGGCACTGAAGCTTTCTTT
.	TRBV15	.	TRBJ1-3	CATGRASGNTIYF	TGTGCCACCGGGAGGGCATCGGGAAACACCATATATTTT
TRBD2	TRBV9	.	TRBJ2-1	CASSVWGLGGDEQFF	TGTGCCAGCAGCGTATGGGGACTAGGAGGGGATGAGCAGTTCTTC
.	TRBV29-1	.	TRBJ2-5	CSVTLTGRFQETQYF	TGCAGCGTTACACTGACAGGACGATTTCAAGAGACCCAGTACTTC
.	TRBV18	.	TRBJ2-5	CASSPESPLEQGETQYF	TGTGCCAGCTCACCAGAAAGTCCCCTAGAACAGGGAGAGACCCAGTACTTC
TRBD1	TRBV11-2	.	TRBJ2-3	CASRNDRGKADTQYF	TGTGCCAGCAGAAATGACAGGGGTAAAGCGGATACGCAGTATTTT
TRBD1	TRBV24-1	.	TRBJ2-7	CATALGQGAGGTSEQYF	TGTGCCACCGCACTAGGACAGGGAGCCGGAGGCACCTCCGAGCAGTACTTC
TRBD1	TRBV5-6	.	TRBJ1-5	CASSFGTGGAGQPQHF	TGTGCCAGCAGCTTCGGGACAGGGGGCGCAGGTCAGCCCCAGCATTTT
TRBD2	TRBV9	.	TRBJ2-2	CASRGSGGPLTGELFF	TGTGCCAGCCGGGGTAGCGGGGGCCCCCTCACCGGGGAGCTGTTTTTT
TRBD2	TRBV10-1	.	TRBJ2-7	CASSTTGTSGGSYEQYF	TGCGCCAGCAGTACAACCGGGACTAGCGGGGGGTCCTACGAGCAGTACTTC
.	TRBV5-1	.	TRBJ1-2	CASSLDNNYGYTF	TGCGCCAGCAGCTTGGACAACAACTATGGCTACACCTTC
.	TRBV7-2	.	TRBJ2-3	CASSRSEITDTQYF	TGTGCCAGCAGCCGTAGCGAGATCACAGATACGCAGTATTTT
.	TRBV6-5	.	TRBJ2-3	CASSLQGGDTQYF	TGTGCCAGCAGTCTTCAGGGGGGAGATACGCAGTATTTT
TRBD2	TRBV27	.	TRBJ2-1	CASRPGLDYNEQFF	TGTGCCAGCAGGCCTGGACTAGACTACAATGAGCAGTTCTTC
.	TRBV11-3	.	TRBJ1-2	CASSASHMVGYTF	TGTGCCAGCAGCGCTTCGCACATGGTTGGCTACACCTTC
TRBD2	TRBV24-1	.	TRBJ2-3	CATQRESGTDTQYF	TGTGCCACCCAGCGGGAGTCAGGCACAGATACGCAGTATTTT
TRBD2	TRBV27	.	TRBJ2-5	CASSLQREGLTGKTQYF	TGTGCCAGCAGTTTACAACGGGAGGGCCTTACGGGAAAGACCCAGTACTTC
.	TRBV6-5	few	TRBJ1-1	CASSTTVGTEAFF	TGTGCCAGCTCAACGACAGTCGGCACTGAAGCTTTCTTT
.	TRBV27	.	TRBJ1-1	CASRPDSLNTEAFF	TGTGCCAGCAGACCCGACAGCCTGAACACTGAAGCTTTCTTT
.	TRBV28	.	TRBJ1-2	CASVDRLLYGYTF	TGTGCCAGCGTCGACAGGTTGCTCTATGGCTACACCTTC
TRBD1	TRBV18	.	TRBJ1-6	CASSPTRRRTGLQFNNSPLHF	TGTGCCAGCTCACCGACACGCAGACGGACAGGCCTACAATTCAATAATTCACCCCTCCACTTT
TRBD1	TRBV6-5	.	TRBJ2-2	CASKLGTGDTGELFF	TGTGCCAGCAAGCTCGGGACAGGGGATACCGGGGAGCTGTTTTTT
TRBD1	TRBV6-2/TRBV6-3	.	TRBJ1-2	CASSLSGTGGYGYTF	TGTGCCAGCAGTCTATCGGGGACAGGGGGCTATGGCTACACCTTC